One sample yielded the 8 T cell receptor beta chains listed below, sequenced in a study of blood T cell repertoires in COVID-19. The method was immunoSEQ multiplex PCR; TCRdb's version includes in-frame clones alone and lacks a portion of them. The sample holds 250,000 to 350,000 clones; 86% are singletons and the top ten take 8% to 13%. Specimen: PBMCs or T cells enriched from blood (not recorded which). These receptors were obtained from a woman aged 18-29 years who had recovered from COVID-19.

CDR3 loop: CASSLFSRQGANYGYTF. The CDR3 coding sequence is TGTGCCAGCAGCTTATTTTCTCGACAGGGAGCTAACTATGGCTACACCTTC. This chain links TRBV7-6 with TRBJ1-2; 7 positions match TRBD1. CDR3 size: 17 residues. J was trimmed by 0 bases and V by 2 bases; bases with no gene match: 9. Germline CDR1 and CDR2: SGHVS and FNYEAQ.

Only a few counts were recorded for this clone. The chain links TRBV2 to TRBJ1-1; TRBD1 matches at 7 bases. The CDR3 contains 11 residues. Germline values: CDR1 SNHLY, CDR2 FYNNEI. V dropped 4 bases and J dropped 7; count of bases not matched to a gene: 0. The CDR3 DNA is TGTGCCAGCAGTGGGACAGGTGAAGCTTTCTTT. As protein: CASSGTGEAFF.

The chain employs TRBV19 and TRBJ1-1, with D possibly TRBD1 on 5 matching bases. The CDR3 spans 15 residues. Germline lookup yields CDR1 LNHDA and CDR2 SQIVND (reference sequence). V lost 8 bases, J lost 1 base, and 17 bases lay in between. The DNA of the CDR3 is TGTGCCAGTGATCTAAAAACCACAGGGAACACTGAAGCTTTCTTT. Residues: CASDLKTTGNTEAFF.

This sequence joins TRBV19 and TRBJ1-5, with D perhaps matching TRBD1 (5 bases). CDR1 LNHDA and CDR2 SQIVND come from the germline V gene (reference sequence). This CDR3 comprises 13 residues. Trimming pared 4 bases from V and 6 bases from J, leaving 10 bases between. CDR3: CASSTGLGQPQHF. DNA for the CDR3: TGTGCCAGTAGTACAGGGTTGGGTCAGCCCCAGCATTTT. The full variable domain, completed using reference TRBV19 and TRBJ1-5, is DGGITQSPKYLFRKEGQNVTLSCEQNLNHDAMYWYRQDPGQGLRLIYYSQIVNDFQKGDIAEGYSVSREKKESFPLTVTSAQKNPTAFYLCASSTGLGQPQHFGDGTRLSIL.

The chain recombines TRBV29-1 with TRBJ2-3, with D tentatively TRBD1 (5 bases). This CDR3 is 15 amino acids long. Trimming took off 4 bases at V and 3 bases at J, with 17 bases between the two ends. CDR1 and CDR2 (germline): SQVTM, ANQGSEA. CDR3 in DNA: TGCAGCGTTGCGGCACGGCACAGGCGGACAGATACGCAGTATTTT. Protein sequence: CSVAARHRRTDTQYF.

The chain links TRBV28 to TRBJ1-1, with 7 bases aligning to TRBD1. This CDR3 contains 12 residues. Per the germline V gene, CDR1 is MDHEN and CDR2 is SYDVKM. With V trimmed by 5 bases and J by 11 bases, 8 bases remained unmatched. The DNA of the CDR3 is TGTGCCAGCAGTGATGGGGACAGATGGGCTTTCTTT. It encodes CASSDGDRWAFF. The full variable domain, with the rest looked up from reference TRBV28 and TRBJ1-1, is DVKVTQSSRYLVKRTGEKVFLECVQDMDHENMFWYRQDPGLGLRLIYFSYDVKMKEKGDIPEGYSVSREKKERFSLILESASTNQTSMYLCASSDGDRWAFFGQGTRLTVV.

The V and J genes are TRBV9 and TRBJ1-1, with TRBD1 matching over 9 bases. Germline CDR1 SGDLS, CDR2 YYNGEE. With V trimmed by 4 bases and J by 3 bases, 4 bases remained unmatched. The length of the CDR3 is 14 residues. The CDR3 sequence: CASSRQGDYTEAFF. The DNA for the CDR3 is TGTGCCAGCAGCAGACAGGGGGACTACACTGAAGCTTTCTTT.

The chain recombines TRBV5-6 with TRBJ1-1, with D unresolved. Trimming left V 4 bases short and J 7 bases short, with 20 bases between. CDR3 length equals 15 residues. The germline gives CDR1 SGHDT, CDR2 YYEEEE. The DNA for the CDR3 is TGTGCCAGCAGCGAGCGGGGAGCAAGAGGAGTTGAAGCTTTCTTT. Its translation is CASSERGARGVEAFF.